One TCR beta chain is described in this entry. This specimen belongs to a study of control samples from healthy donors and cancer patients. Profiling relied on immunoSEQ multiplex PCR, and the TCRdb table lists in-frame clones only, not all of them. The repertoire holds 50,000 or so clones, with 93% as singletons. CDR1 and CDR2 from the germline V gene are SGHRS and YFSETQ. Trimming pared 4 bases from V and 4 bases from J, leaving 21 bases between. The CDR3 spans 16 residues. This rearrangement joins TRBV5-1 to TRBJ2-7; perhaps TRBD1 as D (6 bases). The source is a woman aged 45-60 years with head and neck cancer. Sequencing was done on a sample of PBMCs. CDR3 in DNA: TGCGCCAGCAGCGGAACGGCGAGGGGGATTTCATACGAGCAGTACTTC. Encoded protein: CASSGTARGISYEQYF.